The rows below give T cell receptor beta chains drawn from one sample of a study of T cell responses to AZD1222 COVID-19 vaccine. Method: immunoSEQ multiplex PCR; TCRdb's copy keeps in-frame clones and lacks some. In the table there are over 120,000 clones, around 85% of which are singletons. Sequences were derived from peripheral blood, sampled on day 0 of AZD1222 vaccination. These receptors were collected from an adult in good health. Each CDR3 is given without its conserved first and last residue. Clone size is stated in some rows and not others, as once, few, many or a class when expanded.

CDR3aa,v_gene,abundance,j_gene
ASSMDRAVLGNTIY,TRBV18,NA,TRBJ1-3
ASSLVGSNQPQH,TRBV28,NA,TRBJ1-5
ASSSGQGALWNEQF,TRBV7-8,NA,TRBJ2-1
ASSPGLAVYEQF,TRBV19,NA,TRBJ2-1
SAIEGATEAF,TRBV20-1,NA,TRBJ1-1
ASSFGTLLGQETQY,TRBV28,NA,TRBJ2-5
ASSPSQAPGYGYT,TRBV4-1,NA,TRBJ1-2
ASKPARQVSGNTIY,TRBV6-6,NA,TRBJ1-3
ASSQEGETQY,TRBV3-1/TRBV3-2,NA,TRBJ2-5
ASSKGQGNAEAF,TRBV2,few,TRBJ1-1
ASSAPGTGDNEQY,TRBV2,NA,TRBJ2-7
ARGRGQPSSYEQY,TRBV2,NA,TRBJ2-7
AWDGGLNTEAF,TRBV30,once,TRBJ1-1
ASSSRRQGFSEKLF,TRBV6-5,NA,TRBJ1-4
ASSSSYQLYNEQF,TRBV5-6,NA,TRBJ2-1
SVELGLRRPQH,TRBV29-1,NA,TRBJ1-5
ASSPTGPSPLH,TRBV12-3/TRBV12-4,NA,TRBJ1-6
ASSLQAAGVGNQPQH,TRBV5-5,few,TRBJ1-5
ASRITSGKYNEQF,TRBV6-5,NA,TRBJ2-1
ASSLRADGNTEAF,TRBV11-2,NA,TRBJ1-1
ASSLGGSGDTQY,TRBV11-3,NA,TRBJ2-3
ASSPLQGGSYEQY,TRBV18,NA,TRBJ2-7
ASSQDSRGRFLGGYT,TRBV4-1,NA,TRBJ1-2
ASSLAPAGSEQY,TRBV5-8,NA,TRBJ2-7
ASSPELGNEQF,TRBV6-4,NA,TRBJ2-1
ASSLVRASDGYT,TRBV5-1,NA,TRBJ1-2